This T cell receptor beta chain was retrieved from a study of blood T cell repertoires in COVID-19. Original processing methods: Estimates of nucleated cell counts were drawn from the amplification of reference gene primers. Measured with immunoSEQ multiplex PCR; TCRdb has only the in-frame clones, and not every one. V, J and clone size reflect that table, while D and trimming were determined from the DNA. The profile shows about 240,000 clones, over 80% of them singletons. The receptor was isolated from a woman in her 30s with acute COVID-19. Sample: PBMCs or T cells enriched from blood (not recorded which).

The CDR3 region has the DNA TGCGCCAGCAGCTTGGTGGCTAGCGGGGGTTCTGGCCACGGGGAGCTGTTTTTT. Translating gives CASSLVASGGSGHGELFF. J is TRBJ2-2 and V is TRBV5-1; TRBD2 matches 10 bases. Germline V gives CDR1 SGHRS, CDR2 YFSETQ. V trimming: 0 bases; J trimming: 7 bases; junction bases outside the gene matches: 12. The CDR3 length is 18 residues.